One and the same sample provided the 9 T cell receptor beta chains below, sequenced in a study of CXCR3-negative and CXCR3-positive naive CD8 T cells. The study made its TRB cDNA libraries by 5' RACE, adding UMI labels. Each CDR3 protein gets one entry in TCRdb, which reprocessed the 5' RACE reads and gives no DNA. This sample contains fewer than 95,000 distinct CDR3 sequences. Sequencing input: naive CXCR3- CD8+ T cells from blood. The subset was: CD45RO-CCR7+CD27+CD95- naive CD8+ T cells lacking CXCR3 (TNR3-). The origin of the receptors is a human donor in good health. Some clones in this sample may be carry-over from other donors' samples.

The gene calls are TRBV28 and TRBJ2-1. The CDR3 length is 17 residues. The germline CDR1 and CDR2 sequences are MDHEN and SYDVKM. The chain's CDR3 is CASSLWAEIDSHNEQFF.

The CDR3 spells CASSSGVRSSGANVLTF. The chain is built from TRBV6-4 and TRBJ2-6; TCRdb gives TRBD1 as the D gene, but with no DNA this cannot be confirmed. The CDR3 sequence is 17 residues long. CDR1 and CDR2 (germline): MRHNA, SNTAGT.

The genes are TRBV20-1 and TRBJ1-6; the D gene TCRdb calls, TRBD1, cannot be checked with no DNA. This CDR3 spans 16 amino acids. CDR1 DFQATT and CDR2 SNEGSKA come from the germline V gene (reference sequence). The CDR3 region is CSARDLATGGGSPLHF.

The genes are TRBV7-9 and TRBJ2-5. The CDR3 runs 13 residues. Looked up from germline, CDR1 is SEHNR and CDR2 is FQNEAQ (reference sequence). The CDR3 spells CASSDSRQETQYF. The variable domain in full, completed from reference TRBV7-9 and TRBJ2-5, reads DTGVSQNPRHKITKRGQNVTFRCDPISEHNRLYWYRQTLGQGPEFLTYFQNEAQLEKSRLLSDRFSAERPKGSFSTLEIQRTEQGDSAMYLCASSDSRQETQYFGPGTRLLVL.

The rearrangement uses TRBV6-2 or TRBV6-3 and TRBJ2-1; checking the TCRdb D call of TRBD2 is not possible without DNA. This CDR3 has 19 residues. Germline V gene lookup returns CDR1 MNHEY and CDR2 SVGEGT. CDR3 residues: CASSSRSGRALGIYNEQFF.

The CDR3 here is CAWSEGTGRTEQFF. The chain has TRBV30 and TRBJ2-1; absent DNA, TCRdb's TRBD1 call cannot be checked. This CDR3 has 14 amino acids. Looked up from germline, CDR1 is GTSNPN and CDR2 is SVGIG (reference sequence).

The rearrangement uses TRBV5-1 and TRBJ2-7; lacking DNA, the TRBD2 call made by TCRdb goes unchecked. CDR1 SGHRS and CDR2 YFSETQ come from the germline V gene. This CDR3 contains 20 residues. The CDR3 loop is CASSWEEGNSGTPTTYEQYF.

V and J are TRBV10-3 and TRBJ1-1. Germline V gives CDR1 ENHRY, CDR2 SYGVKD. The CDR3 runs 11 residues. This chain's CDR3 is CAIIRNTEAFF.

This sequence joins TRBV20-1 and TRBJ2-7. Looked up from germline, CDR1 is DFQATT and CDR2 is SNEGSKA (reference sequence). CDR3 length: 15 residues. CDR3 amino acids: CSANSLSLSSYEQYF.